Presented here are 21 T cell receptor beta chains from one specimen sequenced in a study of cytomegalovirus exposure and HLA in healthy donors. Clones were read by immunoSEQ multiplex PCR, and TCRdb kept only the in-frame ones, dropping some. The sample has over 110,000 clones, almost 85% seen once. The sample was PBMCs. The receptors were sampled from a woman between 25 and 40 years old in good health and CMV-seronegative.

This clone appeared once. The V and J genes are TRBV7-6 and TRBJ2-2, with 7 bases that match TRBD2. Per the germline V gene, CDR1 is SGHVS and CDR2 is FNYEAQ. This CDR3 is built from 15 residues. V gave up 5 bases and J gave up 2 bases; unmatched junction bases: 5. The DNA of the CDR3 is TGTGCCAGCAGCCGAGGACTAGGAAACACCGGGGAGCTGTTTTTT. This sequence encodes CASSRGLGNTGELFF.

V gene TRBV5-1 combines with J gene TRBJ2-2, with 9 positions matching TRBD1. CDR3 length: 16 amino acids. V lost 2 bases to trimming and J lost 1 base; unmatched junction nucleotides: 3. The V gene's germline CDR1 is SGHRS and CDR2 YFSETQ. Written as DNA, the CDR3 is TGCGCCAGCAGCTTTCTGGGACAGGGGAACACCGGGGAGCTGTTTTTT. Its protein product is CASSFLGQGNTGELFF.

This clone has just one count. The chain links TRBV5-4 to TRBJ2-2; 8 bases are shared with TRBD1. Germline V gene sequence: CDR1 SGHNT, CDR2 YYREEE (reference sequence). The CDR3 totals 15 residues. V gave up 4 bases and J gave up 4 bases; unmatched junction bases: 6. The CDR3 loop is CASSRGQGGTGELFF. In DNA form, the CDR3 reads TGTGCCAGCAGCCGCGGACAGGGAGGCACCGGGGAGCTGTTTTTT.

The CDR3 DNA is TGTGCCAGCAGTGAAACCGGGACAGGAGGGGATCAGCCCCAGCATTTT. Translation gives CASSETGTGGDQPQHF. This chain joins TRBV28 and TRBJ1-5; 8 nucleotides align to TRBD1. This CDR3 region has 16 residues. CDR1 MDHEN and CDR2 SYDVKM come from the germline V gene. The V segment lost 5 bases and the J segment 5 bases; nucleotides outside the gene matches: 11.

The rearrangement joins TRBV29-1 to TRBJ2-3, with 8 bases aligning to TRBD2. Germline CDR1 is SQVTM and CDR2 is ANQGSEA. J lost 6 bases, V lost 0 bases, and 8 bases had no gene match. This CDR3 has 15 amino acids. The CDR3 is CSVEDTAGGADTQYF. The CDR3 bases are TGCAGCGTTGAAGACACGGCGGGGGGTGCTGATACGCAGTATTTT.

The V gene is TRBV19, the J gene TRBJ2-7; D is perhaps TRBD1 (6 bases). CDR1 and CDR2 (germline): LNHDA, SQIVND (reference sequence). The CDR3 loop spans 12 amino acids. Trimming removed 7 bases from V and 3 bases from J, with 10 bases in between. CDR3: CASKGQNYEQYF. CDR3 nucleotides: TGTGCCAGTAAAGGACAGAACTACGAGCAGTACTTC.

This chain connects TRBV7-9 to TRBJ1-3; no clear D. Trimming removed 2 bases from V and 4 bases from J, with 6 bases in between. CDR1 and CDR2 from the germline V gene are SEHNR and FQNEAQ (reference sequence). The CDR3 totals 13 residues. The CDR3 DNA sequence: TGTGCCAGCAGCTTATCAGCGGGAAACACCATATATTTT. Its protein product is CASSLSAGNTIYF.

The rearrangement links TRBV19 to TRBJ1-6, with 9 bases matching TRBD1. This CDR3 has 15 residues. V dropped 1 base and J dropped 7; count of bases not matched to a gene: 2. From germline, CDR1 is LNHDA and CDR2 SQIVND (reference sequence). The CDR3 nucleotides are TGTGCCAGTAGTATAGGACAGGGGGAGAATTCACCCCTCCACTTT. Translated, it gives CASSIGQGENSPLHF.

In this sample, this clone turned up a few times. V and J are TRBV30 and TRBJ1-4; D ambiguous. V lost 2 bases and J 8 bases, leaving 15 bases between the germline ends. Germline values: CDR1 GTSNPN, CDR2 SVGIG (reference sequence). This CDR3 region has 14 residues. The CDR3 DNA sequence: TGTGCCTGGAGTACGGGGAACGCTCCCGAAAAACTGTTTTTT. Translating gives CAWSTGNAPEKLFF. Filled out from reference TRBV30 and TRBJ1-4, the complete variable domain reads SQTIHQWPATLVQPVGSPLSLECTVEGTSNPNLYWYRQAAGRGLQLLFYSVGIGQISSEVPQNLSASRPQDRQFILSSKKLLLSDSGFYLCAWSTGNAPEKLFFGSGTQLSVL.

The chain is built from TRBV11-1 and TRBJ2-7; possible D gene TRBD1, 6 bases. Germline CDR1 is SGHAT and CDR2 is FQDESV (reference sequence). V was clipped by 5 bases and J by 4 bases, with 12 bases between them. The CDR3 is 13 amino acids. The CDR3 is CASSLGRGYEQYF. In nucleotides, the CDR3 is TGTGCCAGCAGCCTAGGCAGGGGTTACGAGCAGTACTTC.

The chain combines TRBV18 with TRBJ1-2, with a possible D match to TRBD1 (6 bases). Trimming cost V 2 bases and J 6 bases, with 13 bases left between them. CDR1 is KGHSH and CDR2 is LQKENI in the germline V gene. The CDR3 consists of 14 residues. The DNA for the CDR3 is TGTGCCAGCTCACCAGGGGGCCCTGTCCATGGCTACACCTTC. Amino acid sequence: CASSPGGPVHGYTF.

The chain is built from TRBV9 and TRBJ2-5; 7 bases line up with TRBD2. The CDR3 is made up of 15 amino acids. CDR1 and CDR2 (germline): SGDLS, YYNGEE. V lost 4 bases to trimming and J lost 0 bases; unmatched junction nucleotides: 6. For the CDR3, the DNA is TGTGCCAGCAGCAGATCCACTAGCGACCAAGAGACCCAGTACTTC. Its translation: CASSRSTSDQETQYF.

The gene calls are TRBV28 and TRBJ2-7; 8 positions agree with TRBD1. The CDR3 is 14 amino acids. Germline V gives CDR1 MDHEN, CDR2 SYDVKM. The V and J ends lost 6 bases and 0 bases, in that order; junction bases with no gene match: 4. The CDR3 here is CASRRQGLSYEQYF. The CDR3 nucleotides read TGTGCCAGCAGGCGACAGGGGCTCTCCTACGAGCAGTACTTC.

The chain links TRBV7-2 to TRBJ1-6, with a weak D call TRBD1 (6 bases). The CDR3 spans 16 residues. CDR1 and CDR2 from the germline V gene are SGHTA and FQGNSA. Trimming took 2 bases from V and 9 from J, leaving 17 bases between them. CDR3 nucleotide sequence: TGTGCCAGCAGCTTAAGGTCTGGACAGTCGGGTTCACCCCTCCACTTT. As protein: CASSLRSGQSGSPLHF.

The J gene is TRBJ2-3, the V gene TRBV11-2; 9 bases line up with TRBD1. The germline V gene has CDR1 SGHAT and CDR2 FQNNGV. This CDR3 region has 17 residues. Trimming removed 5 bases from V and 0 bases from J; junction bases left unmatched: 9. The CDR3 sequence: CASSPGTGHPSTDTQYF. The CDR3 DNA reads as TGTGCCAGCAGCCCGGGGACAGGGCACCCTAGCACAGATACGCAGTATTTT.

The chain recombines TRBV27 with TRBJ1-1, with D tentatively TRBD1 (6 bases). V gave up 3 bases and J gave up 3 bases, with 11 bases separating them. Germline V lookup: CDR1 MNHEY, CDR2 SMNVEV (reference sequence). The CDR3 is made up of 14 amino acids. As DNA, the CDR3 is TGTGCCAGCAGTTTCAAGGGGACATACACTGAAGCTTTCTTT. Translating it yields CASSFKGTYTEAFF.

The chain has TRBV10-3 and TRBJ2-1, with TRBD1 identical over 12 bases. V lost 7 bases and J lost 8; bases outside the gene matches: 6. The CDR3 has 14 residues. Germline V gene data show CDR1 as ENHRY and CDR2 as SYGVKD. Here the CDR3 reads CAIMRGQGAYEQFF. The CDR3 nucleotides are TGTGCCATCATGAGGGGACAGGGGGCCTATGAGCAGTTCTTC.

The chain has TRBV29-1 and TRBJ2-5, with D possibly TRBD1 on 6 matching bases. Germline V lookup: CDR1 SQVTM, CDR2 ANQGSEA. V shed 6 bases and J shed 5 bases, with 22 bases lying between them. CDR3 length: 15 residues. The CDR3 DNA sequence: TGCAGCGTCCTCTTTGTGGGCAGGGGAGTTGAGACCCAGTACTTC. Translation: CSVLFVGRGVETQYF.

This chain connects TRBV7-2 to TRBJ2-7; TRBD2 might be the D (6 bases). Germline CDR1 SGHTA, CDR2 FQGNSA. CDR3 length: 14 amino acids. V was shortened by 3 bases and J by 5 bases, with 14 bases between the two germline ends. The CDR3 spells CASSLGGLWNEQYF. In nucleotides, the CDR3 is TGTGCCAGCAGCTTGGGGGGATTATGGAACGAGCAGTACTTC.

The chain is built from TRBV4-3 and TRBJ2-7; TRBD1 is a possible D gene (5 bases). The V end was cut by 2 bases, the J end by 2 bases, with 13 bases between. Germline CDR1 is LGHNA and CDR2 is YSLEER. There are 15 residues in the CDR3. In nucleotides, the CDR3 is TGCGCCAGCAGCCAATCTCGACAGTCCGCCTACGAGCAGTACTTC. It yields the protein CASSQSRQSAYEQYF.

In this sample, this clone turned up once. The J gene is TRBJ2-1, the V gene TRBV9, with 9 bases lining up with TRBD1. Germline V CDR1 and CDR2: SGDLS, YYNGEE. The CDR3 runs 18 residues. V lost 4 bases to trimming and J lost 0 bases; unmatched junction nucleotides: 11. CDR3 residues: CASSPDRGTENSYNEQFF. The CDR3 DNA reads as TGTGCCAGCAGCCCAGACAGGGGGACAGAAAACTCCTACAATGAGCAGTTCTTC.